Detailed here is one T cell receptor beta chain. Its antigen remains unknown. TCRdb keeps only in-frame clones here, not all; method: immunoSEQ multiplex PCR. The table shows millions of clones, with about 95% occurring only once. CD8 cells classed as naive were CD45RO-negative and positively selected for CCR7, excluding terminally differentiated effector memory CD45RA+ cells. Germline CDR1 LGHNA, CDR2 YSLEER. V shed 1 base and J shed 4 bases, with 5 bases lying between them. This CDR3 is 12 amino acids long. This sample stems from a study of shared clonotypes between healthy human individuals. Study summary: The cohort comprised a couple of women and a few men. Their ages spanned 18 to 49 years.

General observations from the study: Rarefaction revealed incomplete sorted-subset sequencing despite large depth. A reduction in generation probabilities was seen for non-shared clonotypes relative to those shared by all four donors. The researchers took only blood, and tissue repertoires probably look different.

Material for sequencing was naive CD8+ T cells sorted from blood. The V gene is TRBV4-3, the J gene TRBJ2-7; D remains unclear. This receptor was identified in a man between 18 and 29 years old in good health. The CDR3 DNA follows: TGCGCCAGCAGCCAAGGACCGTACGAGCAGTACTTC. Its protein product is CASSQGPYEQYF.